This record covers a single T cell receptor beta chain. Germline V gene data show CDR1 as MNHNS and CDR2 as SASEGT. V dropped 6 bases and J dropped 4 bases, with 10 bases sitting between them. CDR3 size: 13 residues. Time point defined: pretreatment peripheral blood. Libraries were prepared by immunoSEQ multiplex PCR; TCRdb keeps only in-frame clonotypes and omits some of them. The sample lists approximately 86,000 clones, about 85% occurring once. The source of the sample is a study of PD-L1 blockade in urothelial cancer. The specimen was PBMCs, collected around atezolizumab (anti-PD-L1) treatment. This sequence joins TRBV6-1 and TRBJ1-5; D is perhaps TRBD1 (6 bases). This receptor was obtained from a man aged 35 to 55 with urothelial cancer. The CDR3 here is CASRYTGNQPQHF. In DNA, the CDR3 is TGTGCCAGCAGATACACAGGGAATCAGCCCCAGCATTTT.